This T cell receptor beta chain stems from a study of technical replicates of blood from several donors. Clones were sequenced by immunoSEQ multiplex PCR, and TCRdb holds only the in-frame ones, with some missing. The data show 79,000 or so clones, around nine tenths seen once. J was trimmed by 4 bases and V by 5 bases; bases with no gene match: 7. CDR1 is SGHTA and CDR2 is FQGNSA in the germline V gene. This CDR3 has 14 amino acids. Sample: T cells isolated from PBMCs. This sequence joins TRBV7-2 and TRBJ1-1, with 7 bases fitting TRBD1. This TCR came from a human donor in good health. This CDR3 reads CASSEQGLGTEAFF. As DNA, the CDR3 is TGTGCCAGCAGCGAACAGGGGCTGGGCACTGAAGCTTTCTTT.